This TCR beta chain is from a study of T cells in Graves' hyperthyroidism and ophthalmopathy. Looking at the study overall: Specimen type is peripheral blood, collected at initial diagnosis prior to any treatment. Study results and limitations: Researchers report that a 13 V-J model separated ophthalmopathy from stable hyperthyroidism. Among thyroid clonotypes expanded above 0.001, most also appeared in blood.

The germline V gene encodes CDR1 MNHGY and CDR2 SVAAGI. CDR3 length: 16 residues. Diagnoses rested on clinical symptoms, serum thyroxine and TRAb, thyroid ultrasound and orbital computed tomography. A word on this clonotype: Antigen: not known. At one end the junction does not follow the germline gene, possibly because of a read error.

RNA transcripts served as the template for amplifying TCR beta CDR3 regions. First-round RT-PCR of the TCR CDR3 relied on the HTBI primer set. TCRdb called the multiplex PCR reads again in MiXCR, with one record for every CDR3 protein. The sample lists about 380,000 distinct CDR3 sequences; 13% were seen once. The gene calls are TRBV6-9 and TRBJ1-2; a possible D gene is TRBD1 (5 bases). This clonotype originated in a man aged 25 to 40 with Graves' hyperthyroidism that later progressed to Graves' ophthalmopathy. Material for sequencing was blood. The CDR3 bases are TGTGCCAGCAGTTTCCCCACAGGAACAGCTAACTATGGTTACACCTTC. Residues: CASSFPTGTANYGYTF.